This T cell receptor beta chain was captured by sequencing in a study of blood T cell repertoires in COVID-19. Study at large: Material from acute and convalescent COVID-19 was sourced from the United States, Italy and Spain. PBMCs, B-cell-depleted T cells, or T cells provided the cDNA or gDNA that made up the material.

Only in-frame clones appear in the TCRdb table, and some are missing; sequencing was by immunoSEQ multiplex PCR. This sample yields about 250,000 clones, of which approximately 90% are seen a single time; about 0.8% belongs to the top ten. This clone was observed once. Trimming stripped 5 bases from V and 5 bases from J, with 13 bases between. The CDR3 sequence is 14 residues long. CDR1 is MDHEN and CDR2 is SYDVKM in the germline V gene. The sequencing sample was made of peripheral blood. The chain recombines TRBV28 with TRBJ1-5, with a weak D call TRBD1 (5 bases). The TCR was taken from a young man with acute or convalescent COVID-19. CDR3 bases: TGTGCCAGCAGTCCCCCAGGGAGGGATCAGCCCCAGCATTTT. Translation: CASSPPGRDQPQHF.